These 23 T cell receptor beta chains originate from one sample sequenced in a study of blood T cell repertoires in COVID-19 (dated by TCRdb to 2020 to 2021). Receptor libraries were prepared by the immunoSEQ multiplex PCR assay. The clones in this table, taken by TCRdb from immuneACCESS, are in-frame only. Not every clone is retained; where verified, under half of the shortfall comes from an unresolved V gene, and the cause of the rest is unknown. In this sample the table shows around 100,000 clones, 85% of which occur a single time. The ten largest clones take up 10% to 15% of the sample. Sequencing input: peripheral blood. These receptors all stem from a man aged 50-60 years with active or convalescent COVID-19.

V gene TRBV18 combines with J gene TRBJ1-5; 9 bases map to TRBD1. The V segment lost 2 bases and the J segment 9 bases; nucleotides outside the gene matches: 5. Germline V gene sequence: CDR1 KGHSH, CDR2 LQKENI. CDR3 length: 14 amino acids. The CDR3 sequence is CASSPSGTGPPQHF. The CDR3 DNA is TGTGCCAGCTCACCAAGCGGGACAGGGCCGCCCCAGCATTTT. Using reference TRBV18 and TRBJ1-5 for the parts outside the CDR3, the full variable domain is NAGVMQNPRHLVRRRGQEARLRCSPMKGHSHVYWYRQLPEEGLKFMVYLQKENIIDESGMPKERFSAEFPKEGPSILRIQQVVRGDSAAYFCASSPSGTGPPQHFGDGTRLSIL.

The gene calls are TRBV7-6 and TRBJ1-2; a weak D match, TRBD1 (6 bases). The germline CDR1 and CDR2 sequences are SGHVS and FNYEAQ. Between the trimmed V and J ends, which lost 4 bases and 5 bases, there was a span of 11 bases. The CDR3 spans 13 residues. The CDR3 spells CASSSSQGYGYTF. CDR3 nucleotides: TGTGCCAGCAGCTCGTCACAGGGATATGGCTACACCTTC.

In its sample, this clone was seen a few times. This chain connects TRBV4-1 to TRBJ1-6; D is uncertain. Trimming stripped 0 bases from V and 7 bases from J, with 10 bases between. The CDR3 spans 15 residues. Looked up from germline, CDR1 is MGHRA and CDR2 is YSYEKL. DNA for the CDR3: TGCGCCAGCAGCCAAGATAAGGCAGGCAATTCACCCCTCCACTTT. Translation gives CASSQDKAGNSPLHF.

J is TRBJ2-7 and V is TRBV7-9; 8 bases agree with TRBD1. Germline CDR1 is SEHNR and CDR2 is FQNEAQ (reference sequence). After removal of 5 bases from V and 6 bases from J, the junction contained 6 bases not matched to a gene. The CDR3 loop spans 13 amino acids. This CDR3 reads CASSPRTGFEQYF. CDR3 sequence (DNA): TGTGCCAGCAGCCCCCGGACAGGGTTCGAGCAGTACTTC.

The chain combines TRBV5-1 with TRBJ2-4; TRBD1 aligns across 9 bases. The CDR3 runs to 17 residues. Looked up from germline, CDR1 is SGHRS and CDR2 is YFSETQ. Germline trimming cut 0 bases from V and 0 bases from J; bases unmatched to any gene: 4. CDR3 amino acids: CASSLDGTGTAKNIQYF. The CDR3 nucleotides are TGCGCCAGCAGCTTGGATGGGACAGGGACAGCCAAAAACATTCAGTACTTC.

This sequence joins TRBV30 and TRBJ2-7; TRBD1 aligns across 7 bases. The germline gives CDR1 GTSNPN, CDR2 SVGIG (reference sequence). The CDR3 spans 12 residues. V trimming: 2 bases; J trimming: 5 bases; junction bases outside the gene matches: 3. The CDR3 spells CAWSYRGHEQYF. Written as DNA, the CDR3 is TGTGCCTGGAGTTACAGGGGCCACGAGCAGTACTTC. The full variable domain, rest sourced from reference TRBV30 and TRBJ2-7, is SQTIHQWPATLVQPVGSPLSLECTVEGTSNPNLYWYRQAAGRGLQLLFYSVGIGQISSEVPQNLSASRPQDRQFILSSKKLLLSDSGFYLCAWSYRGHEQYFGPGTRLTVT.

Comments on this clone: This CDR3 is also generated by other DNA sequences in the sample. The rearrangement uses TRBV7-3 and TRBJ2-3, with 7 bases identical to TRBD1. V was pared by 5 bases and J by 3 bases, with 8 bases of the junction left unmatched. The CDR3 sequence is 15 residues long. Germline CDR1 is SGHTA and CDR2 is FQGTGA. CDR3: CASSRDRASTDTQYF. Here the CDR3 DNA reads TGTGCCAGCAGCCGTGACAGGGCTTCGACAGATACGCAGTATTTT.

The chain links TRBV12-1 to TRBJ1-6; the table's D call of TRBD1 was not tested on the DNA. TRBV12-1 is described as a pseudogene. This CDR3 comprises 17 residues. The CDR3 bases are TGTGCCAGCAGCTTCGATGGGACAGGGGCTTATAATTCACCCCTCCACTTT. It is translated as CASSFDGTGAYNSPLHF.

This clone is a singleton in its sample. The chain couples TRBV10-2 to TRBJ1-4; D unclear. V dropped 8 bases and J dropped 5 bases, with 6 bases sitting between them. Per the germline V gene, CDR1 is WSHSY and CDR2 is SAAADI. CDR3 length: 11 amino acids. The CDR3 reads CASRANEKLFF. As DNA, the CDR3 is TGCGCCAGCCGAGCCAATGAAAAACTGTTTTTT.

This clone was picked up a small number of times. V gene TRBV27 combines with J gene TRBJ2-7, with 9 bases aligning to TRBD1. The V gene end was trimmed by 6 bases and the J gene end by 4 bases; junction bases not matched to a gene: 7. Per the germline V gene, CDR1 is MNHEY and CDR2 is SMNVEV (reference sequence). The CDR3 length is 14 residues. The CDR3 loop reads CASRLRDRAYEQYF. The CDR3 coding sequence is TGTGCCAGCAGACTCCGGGACAGGGCGTACGAGCAGTACTTC.

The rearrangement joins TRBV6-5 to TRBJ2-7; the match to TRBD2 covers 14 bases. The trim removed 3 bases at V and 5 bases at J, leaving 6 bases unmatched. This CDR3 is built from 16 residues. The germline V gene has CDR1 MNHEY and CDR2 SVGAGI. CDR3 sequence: CASSYRTSGRSNEQYF. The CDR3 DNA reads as TGTGCCAGCAGTTATAGGACTAGCGGGAGGAGTAACGAGCAGTACTTC.

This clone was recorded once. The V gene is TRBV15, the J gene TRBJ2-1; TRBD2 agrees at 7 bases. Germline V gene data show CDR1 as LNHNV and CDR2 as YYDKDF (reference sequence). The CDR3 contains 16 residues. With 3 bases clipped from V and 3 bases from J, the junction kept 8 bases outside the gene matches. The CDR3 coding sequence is TGTGCCACCAGCAGTTTAGCCGGACTAGTCTACAATGAGCAGTTCTTC. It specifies CATSSLAGLVYNEQFF. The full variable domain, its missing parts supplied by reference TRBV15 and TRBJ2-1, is DAMVIQNPRYQVTQFGKPVTLSCSQTLNHNVMYWYQQKSSQAPKLLFHYYDKDFNNEADTPDNFQSRRPNTSFCFLDIRSPGLGDTAMYLCATSSLAGLVYNEQFFGPGTRLTVL.

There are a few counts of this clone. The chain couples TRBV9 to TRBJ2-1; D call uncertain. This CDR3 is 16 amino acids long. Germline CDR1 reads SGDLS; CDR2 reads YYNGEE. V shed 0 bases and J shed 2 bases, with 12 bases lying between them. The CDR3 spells CASSVGVGTTYNEQFF. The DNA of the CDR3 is TGTGCCAGCAGCGTAGGGGTCGGTACTACCTACAATGAGCAGTTCTTC.

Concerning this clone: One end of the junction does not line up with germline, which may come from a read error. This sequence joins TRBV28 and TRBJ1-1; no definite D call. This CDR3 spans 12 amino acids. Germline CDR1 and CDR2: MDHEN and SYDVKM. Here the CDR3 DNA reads TGTGCCAGCAGTTTGACTGTAGCTGAGGCTTTCTTT. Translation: CASSLTVAEAFF.

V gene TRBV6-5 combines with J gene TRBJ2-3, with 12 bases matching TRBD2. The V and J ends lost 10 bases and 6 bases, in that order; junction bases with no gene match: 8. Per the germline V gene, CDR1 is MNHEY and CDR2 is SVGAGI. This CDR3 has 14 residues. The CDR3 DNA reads TGTGCCAACCCTACTAGCGGGGGGTGGGATACGCAGTATTTT. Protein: CANPTSGGWDTQYF.

The CDR3 protein is CASSENSGSKDEQFF. The CDR3 DNA sequence: TGTGCCAGCAGCGAAAATAGCGGGAGTAAGGATGAGCAGTTCTTC. The V call is TRBV2, the J call TRBJ2-1, with 9 nucleotides matching TRBD2. V lost 6 bases and J lost 8; bases outside the gene matches: 11. Germline V gene data show CDR1 as SNHLY and CDR2 as FYNNEI. CDR3 length: 15 amino acids.

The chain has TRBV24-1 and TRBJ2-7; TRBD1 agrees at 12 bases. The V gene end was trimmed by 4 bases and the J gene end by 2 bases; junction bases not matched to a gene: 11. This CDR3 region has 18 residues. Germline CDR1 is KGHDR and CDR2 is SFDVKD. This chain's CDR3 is CATSDTRGQGAAAYEQYF. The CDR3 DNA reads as TGTGCCACCAGTGACACCCGGGGACAGGGGGCTGCGGCCTACGAGCAGTACTTC.

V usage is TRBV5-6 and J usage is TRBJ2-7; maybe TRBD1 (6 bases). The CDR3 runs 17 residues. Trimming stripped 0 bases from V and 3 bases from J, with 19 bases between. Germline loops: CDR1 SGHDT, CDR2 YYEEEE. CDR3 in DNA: TGTGCCAGCAGCTTGGATCGGTCGGCCTCAGGGGACTACGAGCAGTACTTC. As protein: CASSLDRSASGDYEQYF.

CDR3: CASSPVVGGSYGYTF. DNA for the CDR3: TGTGCCAGCAGCCCAGTAGTGGGGGGTTCTTATGGCTACACCTTC. This rearrangement joins TRBV3-1 (or the pseudogene TRBV3-2) to TRBJ1-2, with D possibly TRBD1 on 5 matching bases. Germline assignment: CDR1 LGHDT and CDR2 YNNKEL (reference sequence). V gave up 4 bases and J gave up 5 bases, with 17 bases separating them. This CDR3 region has 15 residues.

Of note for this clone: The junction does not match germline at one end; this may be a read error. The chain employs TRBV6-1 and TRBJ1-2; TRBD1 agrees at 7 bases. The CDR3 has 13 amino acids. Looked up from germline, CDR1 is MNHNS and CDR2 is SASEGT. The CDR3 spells CASREGQANGYTF. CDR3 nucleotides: TGTGCCAGCAGAGAAGGACAGGCAAATGGCTACACCTTC.

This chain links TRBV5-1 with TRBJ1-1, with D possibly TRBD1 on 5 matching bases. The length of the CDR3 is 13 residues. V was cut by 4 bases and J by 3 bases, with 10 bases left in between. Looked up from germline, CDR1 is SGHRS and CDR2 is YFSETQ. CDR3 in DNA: TGCGCCAGCAGCCTAACGGGGGACACTGAAGCTTTCTTT. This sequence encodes CASSLTGDTEAFF.

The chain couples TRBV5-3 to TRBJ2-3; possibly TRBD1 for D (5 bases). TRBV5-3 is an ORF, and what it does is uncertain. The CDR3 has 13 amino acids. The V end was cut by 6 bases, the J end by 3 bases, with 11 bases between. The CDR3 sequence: CARTWGATDTQYF. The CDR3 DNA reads TGTGCCAGAACTTGGGGCGCTACAGATACGCAGTATTTT.

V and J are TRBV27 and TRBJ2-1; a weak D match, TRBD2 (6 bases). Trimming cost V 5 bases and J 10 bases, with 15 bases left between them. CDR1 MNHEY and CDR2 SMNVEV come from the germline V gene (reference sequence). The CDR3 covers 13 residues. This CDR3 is CASSEAGLAEQFF. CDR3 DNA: TGTGCCAGCAGTGAAGCCGGGCTAGCGGAGCAGTTCTTC.